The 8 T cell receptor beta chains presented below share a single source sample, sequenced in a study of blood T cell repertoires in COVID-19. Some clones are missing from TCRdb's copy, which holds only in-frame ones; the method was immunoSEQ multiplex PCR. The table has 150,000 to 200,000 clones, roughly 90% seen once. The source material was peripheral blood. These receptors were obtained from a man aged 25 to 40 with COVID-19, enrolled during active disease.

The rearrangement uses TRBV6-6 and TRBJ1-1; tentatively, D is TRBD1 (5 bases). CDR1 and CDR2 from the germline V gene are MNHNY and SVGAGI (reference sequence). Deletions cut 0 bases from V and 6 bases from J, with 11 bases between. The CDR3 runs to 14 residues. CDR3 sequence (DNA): TGTGCCAGCAGTTACTCCGGGGGAAGGGCTGAAGCTTTCTTT. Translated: CASSYSGGRAEAFF.

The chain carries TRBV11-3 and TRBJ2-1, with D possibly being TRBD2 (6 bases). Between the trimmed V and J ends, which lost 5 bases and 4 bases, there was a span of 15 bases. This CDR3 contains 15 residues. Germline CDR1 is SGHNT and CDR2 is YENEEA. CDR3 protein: CASSKGGGDYNEQFF. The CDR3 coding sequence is TGTGCCAGCAGCAAAGGCGGCGGGGATTACAATGAGCAGTTCTTC. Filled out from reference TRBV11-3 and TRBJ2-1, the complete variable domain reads EAGVVQSPRYKIIEKKQPVAFWCNPISGHNTLYWYLQNLGQGPELLIRYENEEAVDDSQLPKDRFSAERLKGVDSTLKIQPAELGDSAVYLCASSKGGGDYNEQFFGPGTRLTVL.

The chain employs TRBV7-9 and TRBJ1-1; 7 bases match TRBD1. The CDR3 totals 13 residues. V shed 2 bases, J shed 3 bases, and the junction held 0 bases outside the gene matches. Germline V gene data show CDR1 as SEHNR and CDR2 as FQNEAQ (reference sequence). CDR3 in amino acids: CASSLQGDTEAFF. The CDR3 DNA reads TGTGCCAGCAGCTTACAGGGGGACACTGAAGCTTTCTTT.

This CDR3 is CASSPRGGGNTGELFF. In DNA, the CDR3 is TGTGCCAGCAGCCCACGGGGTGGAGGGAACACCGGGGAGCTGTTTTTT. The rearrangement joins TRBV3-1 (or the pseudogene TRBV3-2) to TRBJ2-2, with D possibly matching TRBD2 (5 bases). V gave up 4 bases and J gave up 1 base, with 13 bases separating them. CDR3 length: 16 residues. CDR1 is LGHDT and CDR2 is YNNKEL in the germline V gene (reference sequence).

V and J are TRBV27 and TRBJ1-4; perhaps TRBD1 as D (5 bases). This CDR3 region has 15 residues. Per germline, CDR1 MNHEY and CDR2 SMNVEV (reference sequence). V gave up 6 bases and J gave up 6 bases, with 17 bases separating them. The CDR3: CASRPQMRDYEKLFF. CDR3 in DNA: TGTGCCAGCAGACCTCAGATGCGGGACTATGAAAAACTGTTTTTT.

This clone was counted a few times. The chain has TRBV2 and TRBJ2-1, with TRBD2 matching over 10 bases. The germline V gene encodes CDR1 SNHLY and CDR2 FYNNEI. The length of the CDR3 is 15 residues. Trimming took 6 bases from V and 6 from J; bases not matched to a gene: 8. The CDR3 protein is CASRRTSGVINEQFF. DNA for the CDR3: TGTGCCAGCAGGAGAACTAGCGGGGTTATCAATGAGCAGTTCTTC.

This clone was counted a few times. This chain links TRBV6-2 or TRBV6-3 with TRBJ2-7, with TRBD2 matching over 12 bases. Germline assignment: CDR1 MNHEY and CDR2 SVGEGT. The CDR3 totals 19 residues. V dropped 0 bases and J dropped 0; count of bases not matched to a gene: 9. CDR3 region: CASSYSSTSGGSFSYEQYF. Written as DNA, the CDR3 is TGTGCCAGCAGTTACTCGAGTACTAGCGGGGGGTCGTTCTCCTACGAGCAGTACTTC.

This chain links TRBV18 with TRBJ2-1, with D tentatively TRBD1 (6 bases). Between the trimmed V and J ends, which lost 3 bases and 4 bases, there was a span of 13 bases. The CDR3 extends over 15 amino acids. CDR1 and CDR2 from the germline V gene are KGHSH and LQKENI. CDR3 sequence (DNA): TGTGCCAGCTCACCTCAAAGGGACACGTACAATGAGCAGTTCTTC. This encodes CASSPQRDTYNEQFF.